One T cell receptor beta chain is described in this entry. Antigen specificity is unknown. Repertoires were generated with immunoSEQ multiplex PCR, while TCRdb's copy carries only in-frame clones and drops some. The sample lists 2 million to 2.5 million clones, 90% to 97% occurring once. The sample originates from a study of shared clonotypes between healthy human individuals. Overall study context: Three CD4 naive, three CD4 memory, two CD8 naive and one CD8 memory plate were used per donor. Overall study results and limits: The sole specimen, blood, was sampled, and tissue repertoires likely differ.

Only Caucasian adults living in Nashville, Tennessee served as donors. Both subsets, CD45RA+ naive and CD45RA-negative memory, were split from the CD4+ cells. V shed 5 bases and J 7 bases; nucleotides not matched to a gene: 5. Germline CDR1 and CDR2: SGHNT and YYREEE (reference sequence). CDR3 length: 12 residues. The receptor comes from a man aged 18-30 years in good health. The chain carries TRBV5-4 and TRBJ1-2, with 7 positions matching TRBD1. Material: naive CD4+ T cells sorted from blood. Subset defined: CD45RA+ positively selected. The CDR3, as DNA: TGTGCCAGCAGTTCGACAGGGCTTGGCTACACCTTC. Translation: CASSSTGLGYTF.